One sample yielded the 23 T cell receptor beta chains listed below, sequenced in a study of cytomegalovirus exposure and HLA in healthy donors. 60 Vbeta and 13 Jbeta primers were used in PCR. Clones were read by immunoSEQ multiplex PCR, and TCRdb kept only the in-frame ones, dropping some. Of fewer than 150,000 clones listed, more than 80% are singletons. The source material was PBMCs. These receptors were taken from a man aged 35 to 55 in good health and CMV-seronegative.

This chain uses TRBV28 with TRBJ1-1; 10 bases align to TRBD1. Germline CDR1 and CDR2: MDHEN and SYDVKM. V lost 5 bases, J lost 3 bases, and 6 bases stayed unmatched. CDR3 length: 15 residues. CDR3 amino acids: CASSKRDRGYTEAFF. The DNA for the CDR3 is TGTGCCAGCAGTAAAAGGGACAGGGGATACACTGAAGCTTTCTTT.

The J gene is TRBJ1-2, the V gene TRBV2; a weak D match, TRBD1 (5 bases). From germline, CDR1 is SNHLY and CDR2 FYNNEI. The V end was cut by 4 bases, the J end by 0 bases, with 6 bases between. CDR3 length equals 13 residues. The CDR3 is CASSATANYGYTF. In DNA, the CDR3 is TGTGCCAGCAGTGCGACAGCTAACTATGGCTACACCTTC.

The chain combines TRBV6-6 with TRBJ2-1, with TRBD2 identical over 8 bases. Trimming at V came to 7 bases and at J to 5 bases, leaving 7 bases not matched to a gene. The length of the CDR3 is 14 residues. The germline V gene encodes CDR1 MNHNY and CDR2 SVGAGI (reference sequence). CDR3 coding DNA: TGTGCCAGCACCCGGGGGGGAAGTGACAATGAGCAGTTCTTC. It specifies CASTRGGSDNEQFF.

This chain links TRBV12-5 with TRBJ2-2; tentative D call: TRBD2 (5 bases). With 1 base removed from V and 5 bases from J, the gap between germline ends came to 11 bases. The CDR3 is 15 amino acids. Germline loops: CDR1 LGHNT, CDR2 FRNRAP. CDR3 coding DNA: TGTGCTAGTGGTTTGGGACAAGGAGGAACCGGGGAGCTGTTTTTT. This codes for CASGLGQGGTGELFF.

The rearrangement joins TRBV28 to TRBJ2-1, with a possible D match to TRBD2 (6 bases). CDR1 and CDR2 from the germline V gene are MDHEN and SYDVKM. The CDR3 extends over 14 amino acids. V was pared by 10 bases and J by 5 bases, with 18 bases between. The CDR3, as DNA: TGTGCCACCGGGGGTGGGACTGGGAACAATGAGCAGTTCTTC. Translation gives CATGGGTGNNEQFF.

The chain links TRBV4-2 to TRBJ2-5; 9 nucleotides align to TRBD2. In germline, CDR1 is LGHNA, CDR2 YNFKEQ. V gave up 0 bases and J gave up 0 bases; unmatched junction bases: 8. The CDR3 runs 18 residues. DNA for the CDR3: TGTGCCAGCAGCCAAGATCCAGCGGGGGGACCTTACCAAGAGACCCAGTACTTC. As protein: CASSQDPAGGPYQETQYF.

V and J are TRBV5-4 and TRBJ2-1, with unresolved D. Trimming shortened V by 6 bases and J by 0 bases, and 16 bases separated the two germline ends. The CDR3 sequence is 16 residues long. Germline V gives CDR1 SGHNT, CDR2 YYREEE (reference sequence). The CDR3 sequence: CASTSGTVRSYNEQFF. The CDR3 region has the DNA TGTGCCAGCACCTCGGGTACTGTGCGCTCCTACAATGAGCAGTTCTTC. The variable domain in full, completed from reference TRBV5-4 and TRBJ2-1, reads ETGVTQSPTHLIKTRGQQVTLRCSSQSGHNTVSWYQQALGQGPQFIFQYYREEENGRGNFPPRFSGLQFPNYSSELNVNALELDDSALYLCASTSGTVRSYNEQFFGPGTRLTVL.

J is TRBJ2-3 and V is TRBV10-1, with D possibly being TRBD2 (6 bases). Germline CDR1 and CDR2: WNHNN and SYGVQD (reference sequence). Trimming took off 3 bases at V and 6 bases at J, with 10 bases between the two ends. The CDR3 spans 13 residues. This CDR3 is CASSDGSLDTQYF. The CDR3, as DNA: TGCGCCAGCAGTGACGGGAGCTTGGATACGCAGTATTTT.

The chain joins TRBV28 to TRBJ1-5; TRBD1 aligns across 7 bases. V lost 8 bases, J lost 5 bases, and 12 bases stayed unmatched. This CDR3 comprises 15 residues. The germline CDR1 and CDR2 sequences are MDHEN and SYDVKM. Here the CDR3 reads CASGRTGASDQPQHF. The CDR3 DNA sequence: TGTGCCAGCGGCAGAACAGGGGCGAGCGATCAGCCCCAGCATTTT.

The V call is TRBV6-1, the J call TRBJ1-2, with a tentative D call TRBD1 (6 bases). Per the germline V gene, CDR1 is MNHNS and CDR2 is SASEGT. This CDR3 has 17 amino acids. The V and J ends lost 3 bases and 0 bases respectively, with 17 bases between them. The CDR3 reads CASSEKLLGTTNYGYTF. CDR3 nucleotide sequence: TGTGCCAGCAGTGAGAAGTTGCTCGGGACAACTAACTATGGCTACACCTTC.

V gene TRBV10-3 combines with J gene TRBJ2-2; 9 nucleotides align to TRBD1. The CDR3 covers 18 residues. J lost 6 bases, V lost 3 bases, and 14 bases had no gene match. CDR1 and CDR2 (germline): ENHRY, SYGVKD. CDR3: CAISESGLQGAGAGELFF. Here the CDR3 DNA reads TGTGCCATCAGTGAATCGGGCCTACAGGGGGCTGGGGCCGGGGAGCTGTTTTTT.

This clone was counted once. V usage is TRBV7-2 and J usage is TRBJ2-7, with a possible D match to TRBD1 (6 bases). Germline CDR1 SGHTA, CDR2 FQGNSA. Trimming took off 3 bases at V and 1 base at J, with 10 bases between the two ends. CDR3 length equals 14 residues. CDR3 DNA sequence: TGTGCCAGCAGCTTCTTAGGACAGTCCTACGAGCAGTACTTC. It encodes CASSFLGQSYEQYF.

The chain combines TRBV2 with TRBJ2-1; TRBD1 might be the D (5 bases). CDR1 is SNHLY and CDR2 is FYNNEI in the germline V gene. There are 17 residues in the CDR3. Trimming stripped 4 bases from V and 6 bases from J, with 22 bases between. DNA for the CDR3: TGTGCCAGCAGTGCAAATGGTGGGATTAGGGGTAGCAATGAGCAGTTCTTC. This translates into CASSANGGIRGSNEQFF.

The chain is built from TRBV2 and TRBJ1-4, with 9 bases aligning to TRBD1. V lost 6 bases and J lost 5; bases outside the gene matches: 16. The length of the CDR3 is 18 residues. Germline lookup yields CDR1 SNHLY and CDR2 FYNNEI. CDR3 loop: CASRGIQGALSRNEKLFF. In DNA form, the CDR3 reads TGTGCCAGCAGGGGAATACAGGGGGCGCTTTCCAGAAATGAAAAACTGTTTTTT.

The genes are TRBV6-5 and TRBJ2-7, with 9 bases matching TRBD1. Losses at the gene ends were 2 bases for V and 3 bases for J; bases not matched to a gene: 2. Germline assignment: CDR1 MNHEY and CDR2 SVGAGI. This CDR3 is built from 14 residues. The CDR3 spells CASSYGQGIYEQYF. The CDR3 DNA is TGTGCCAGCAGTTACGGACAGGGGATCTACGAGCAGTACTTC.

This clone was picked up one time. The chain combines TRBV6-1 with TRBJ1-2; 8 bases align to TRBD1. With 4 bases clipped from V and 7 bases from J, the junction kept 5 bases outside the gene matches. The germline V gene encodes CDR1 MNHNS and CDR2 SASEGT. The CDR3 runs 13 residues. In DNA form, the CDR3 reads TGTGCCAGCAGTGCGACAGGGGCGGGTGGCTACACCTTC. It specifies CASSATGAGGYTF.

The chain links TRBV2 to TRBJ2-1, with 7 bases fitting TRBD2. Looked up from germline, CDR1 is SNHLY and CDR2 is FYNNEI. This CDR3 region has 14 residues. Losses at the gene ends were 4 bases for V and 6 bases for J; bases not matched to a gene: 6. CDR3: CASSAERGINEQFF. DNA for the CDR3: TGTGCCAGCAGTGCCGAGCGGGGAATCAATGAGCAGTTCTTC.

This clone was detected only a few times. This rearrangement joins TRBV7-2 to TRBJ2-3; a possible D gene is TRBD1 (5 bases). Germline values: CDR1 SGHTA, CDR2 FQGNSA. The CDR3 loop spans 15 amino acids. Trimming removed 1 base at V and 1 base at J, with 9 bases between. The CDR3 protein is CASSLGQGRTDTQYF. The CDR3, as DNA: TGTGCCAGCAGCTTAGGGCAGGGTCGCACAGATACGCAGTATTTT.

The V call is TRBV30, the J call TRBJ2-7; D gene uncertain. CDR1 and CDR2 from the germline V gene are GTSNPN and SVGIG (reference sequence). V shed 6 bases and J shed 1 base, with 7 bases lying between them. The CDR3 has 11 residues. Here the CDR3 DNA reads TGTGCCTGTGACTGGTCCTACGAGCAGTACTTC. Amino acid sequence: CACDWSYEQYF.

The V gene is TRBV5-4, the J gene TRBJ2-3; 9 nucleotides line up with TRBD2. Germline V lookup: CDR1 SGHNT, CDR2 YYREEE (reference sequence). The CDR3 extends over 15 amino acids. The ends lost 0 bases at V and 5 bases at J; junction bases unmatched: 4. The CDR3 nucleotides read TGTGCCAGCAGCTTGGGGACTAGCGTCAAAGATACGCAGTATTTT. Protein: CASSLGTSVKDTQYF.

This clone was seen more than once but under ten times. CDR3 coding DNA: TGTGCCAGCACCAGGGCCCTTGGTCAAGGCACTGAAGCTTTCTTT. Translated: CASTRALGQGTEAFF. V is TRBV6-1 and J is TRBJ1-1; maybe TRBD1 (5 bases). The germline V gene has CDR1 MNHNS and CDR2 SASEGT. Trimming shortened V by 7 bases and J by 4 bases, and 19 bases separated the two germline ends. This CDR3 is 15 amino acids long.

V is TRBV15 and J is TRBJ2-1, with D perhaps TRBD2 (6 bases). In germline, CDR1 is LNHNV, CDR2 YYDKDF (reference sequence). The CDR3 is made up of 17 amino acids. With 0 bases removed from V and 3 bases from J, the gap between germline ends came to 15 bases. The CDR3 DNA follows: TGTGCCACCAGCAGAGATGGTGGGACTGCTCGCTACAATGAGCAGTTCTTC. This sequence encodes CATSRDGGTARYNEQFF. The variable domain in full, with the rest retrieved from reference TRBV15 and TRBJ2-1, is DAMVIQNPRYQVTQFGKPVTLSCSQTLNHNVMYWYQQKSSQAPKLLFHYYDKDFNNEADTPDNFQSRRPNTSFCFLDIRSPGLGDTAMYLCATSRDGGTARYNEQFFGPGTRLTVL.

V gene TRBV6-6 combines with J gene TRBJ1-5; a possible D gene is TRBD1 (6 bases). V was clipped by 6 bases and J by 4 bases, with 16 bases between them. The CDR3 sequence is 15 residues long. Germline CDR1 and CDR2: MNHNY and SVGAGI (reference sequence). CDR3 sequence (DNA): TGTGCCAGCAGATCCTCCGGGACAATTAATCAGCCCCAGCATTTT. Its protein is CASRSSGTINQPQHF.